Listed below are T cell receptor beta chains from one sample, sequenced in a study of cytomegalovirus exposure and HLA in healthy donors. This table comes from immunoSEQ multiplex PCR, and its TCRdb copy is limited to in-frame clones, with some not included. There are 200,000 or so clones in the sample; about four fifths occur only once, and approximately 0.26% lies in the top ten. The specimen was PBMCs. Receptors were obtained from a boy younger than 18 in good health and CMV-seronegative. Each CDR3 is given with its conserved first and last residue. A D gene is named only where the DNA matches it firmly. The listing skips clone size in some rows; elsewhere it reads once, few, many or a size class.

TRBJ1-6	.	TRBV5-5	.	TGTGCCAGCAGCTCCAGGGAGGGTAATTCACCCCTCCACTTT	CASSSREGNSPLHF
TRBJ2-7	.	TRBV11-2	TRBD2	TGTGCCAGCAGCTGGACTAGCCGTCTCTCCTACGAGCAGTACTTC	CASSWTSRLSYEQYF
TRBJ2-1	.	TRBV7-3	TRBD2	TGTGCCAGCAGTCTAGCGGGGGCGGCCTACAATGAGCAGTTCTTC	CASSLAGAAYNEQFF
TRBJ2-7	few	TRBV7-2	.	TGTGCCAGCAGCTCCGGGACTCCCTCCTACGAGCAGTACTTC	CASSSGTPSYEQYF
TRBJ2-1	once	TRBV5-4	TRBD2	TGTGCCAGCAGCTTGCAATATCGGGAGGGCCAGAATGAGCAGTTCTTC	CASSLQYREGQNEQFF
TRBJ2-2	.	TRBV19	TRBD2	TGTGCCAGTAGACCCCAGGGCGGCGGGAGGGCGAACACCGGGGAGCTGTTTTTT	CASRPQGGGRANTGELFF
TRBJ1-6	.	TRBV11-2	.	TGTGCCAGCAGCGTATCACTTTTCGTCTCCTATAATTCACCCCTCCACTTT	CASSVSLFVSYNSPLHF
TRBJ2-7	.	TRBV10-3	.	TGTGCCATCAAAACGGTCCGCGGCGAGCAGTACTTC	CAIKTVRGEQYF
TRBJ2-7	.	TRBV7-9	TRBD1	TGTTCCAGCAGCTCCTGGCTAGGGGGACAGACCTACGAGCAGTACTTC	CSSSSWLGGQTYEQYF
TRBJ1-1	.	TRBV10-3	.	TGTGCCATCAGTGGGGGACAGAACACTGAAGCTTTCTTT	CAISGGQNTEAFF
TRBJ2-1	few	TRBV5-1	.	TGCGCCAGCAGCCGGGAACTAGAACCGGGGGAGCAGTTCTTC	CASSRELEPGEQFF
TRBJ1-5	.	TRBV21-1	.	TGTGCCAGCAGCACGAAATCGGGGGACCCCAATCAGCCCCAGCATTTT	CASSTKSGDPNQPQHF
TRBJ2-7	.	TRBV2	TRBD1	TGTGCCAGCAGAAAGACAGGGTTTAAGTCCTACGAGCAGTACTTC	CASRKTGFKSYEQYF
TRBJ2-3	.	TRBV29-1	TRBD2	TGCAGCGTCGAAGGTAGCGGGTTAGGCTCTAGCACAGATACGCAGTATTTT	CSVEGSGLGSSTDTQYF
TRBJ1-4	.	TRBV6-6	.	TGTGCCACCCAGGCGGGTTTCGTGTATGAAAAACTGTTTTTT	CATQAGFVYEKLFF
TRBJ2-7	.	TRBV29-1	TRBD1	TGCAGCGTGCCGGGACAGGCTTCCTACGAGCAGTACTTC	CSVPGQASYEQYF
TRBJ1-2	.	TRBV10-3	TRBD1	TGTGCCATCAGCTCCGGGACAGGGGGGTTCGGCTACACCTTC	CAISSGTGGFGYTF
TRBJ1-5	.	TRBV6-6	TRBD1	TGTGCCAGCTCCGGGACAGCTAGCAATCAGCCCCAGCATTTT	CASSGTASNQPQHF
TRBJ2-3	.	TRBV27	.	TGTGCCAGCAGTAGACCGGGGGATACGCAGTATTTT	CASSRPGDTQYF
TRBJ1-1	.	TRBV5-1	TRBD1	TGCGCCAGCAGCTTCGACAGGGACGAGGAAGCTTTCTTT	CASSFDRDEEAFF
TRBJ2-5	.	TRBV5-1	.	TGCGCCAGCAGCTTGGGAACAGGAGAGACCCAGTACTTC	CASSLGTGETQYF
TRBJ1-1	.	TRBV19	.	TGTGCCAGTAGTATAGCCGGTTCGAACACTGAAGCTTTCTTT	CASSIAGSNTEAFF
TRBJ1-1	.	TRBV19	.	TGTGCCAGTAGTATCCGACTAGGGAACACTGAAGCTTTCTTT	CASSIRLGNTEAFF
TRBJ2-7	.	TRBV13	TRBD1	TGTGCCAGCAGCTTAGGGGGACAGGGGGCCTACGAGCAGTACTTC	CASSLGGQGAYEQYF
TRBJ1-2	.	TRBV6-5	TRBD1	TGTGCCAGCACCTCACGGACAGGGAGGAATGGCTACACCTTC	CASTSRTGRNGYTF
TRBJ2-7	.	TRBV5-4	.	TGTGCCAGCAGCGGCCCGGGGGTTACCTCCTACGAGCAGTACTTC	CASSGPGVTSYEQYF
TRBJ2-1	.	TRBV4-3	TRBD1	TGCGCCAGCAGCCAAGATTTCTGGACAGGGAATGAGCAGTTCTTC	CASSQDFWTGNEQFF
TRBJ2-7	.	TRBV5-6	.	TGTGCCAGCAGCAACTACGGAAGGGAGCAGTACTTC	CASSNYGREQYF
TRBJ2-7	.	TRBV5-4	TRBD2	TGTGCCAGCAGCTACCCTGCGGGAGCGGGAGGCCACTACGAGCAGTACTTC	CASSYPAGAGGHYEQYF
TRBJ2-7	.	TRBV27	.	TGTGCCAGCAGTTCAACACAGGGCGGGCAGTACTTC	CASSSTQGGQYF
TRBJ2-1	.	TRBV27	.	TGTGCCAGCAGTTTGTCAGGGGTTGCCTACAATGAGCAGTTCTTC	CASSLSGVAYNEQFF
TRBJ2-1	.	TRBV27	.	TGTGCCAGCAGTTTAGCGGCAGGGGCCTTCAATGAGCAGTTCTTC	CASSLAAGAFNEQFF
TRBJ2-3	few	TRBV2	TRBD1	TGTGCCAGCAGTGAGGACAGGGGAAACACAGATACGCAGTATTTT	CASSEDRGNTDTQYF
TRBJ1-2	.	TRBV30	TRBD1	TGTGCCTGGAGTGAAAGGACAGGGAATGGCTACACCTTC	CAWSERTGNGYTF
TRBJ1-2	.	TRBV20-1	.	TGCAGTGCTAGTCGTTCGGGGGGCTACACCTTC	CSASRSGGYTF
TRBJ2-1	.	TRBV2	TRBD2	TGTGCCAGCAGTGAAAACACCGGGGGGGCTGGTTTCGATGAGCAGTTCTTC	CASSENTGGAGFDEQFF
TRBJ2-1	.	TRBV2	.	TGTGCCAGCTCCACGGAAGGGGGAGGGACCTACAATGAGCAGTTCTTC	CASSTEGGGTYNEQFF